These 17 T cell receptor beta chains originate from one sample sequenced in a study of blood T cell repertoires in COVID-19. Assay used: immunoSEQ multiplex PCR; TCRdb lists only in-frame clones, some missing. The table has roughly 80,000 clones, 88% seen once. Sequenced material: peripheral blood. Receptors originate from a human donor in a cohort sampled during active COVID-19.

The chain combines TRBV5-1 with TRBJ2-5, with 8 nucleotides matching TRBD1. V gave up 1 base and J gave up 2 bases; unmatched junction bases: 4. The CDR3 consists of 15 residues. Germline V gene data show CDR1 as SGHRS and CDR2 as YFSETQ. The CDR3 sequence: CASSLSGTGQETQYF. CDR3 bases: TGCGCCAGCAGCTTGTCAGGGACAGGTCAAGAGACCCAGTACTTC.

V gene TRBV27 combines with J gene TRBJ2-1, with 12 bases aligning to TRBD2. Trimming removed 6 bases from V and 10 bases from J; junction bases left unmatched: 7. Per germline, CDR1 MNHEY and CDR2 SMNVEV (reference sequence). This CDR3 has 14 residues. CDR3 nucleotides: TGTGCCAGCAGCCCAATTCTAGCGGGAGGGGAGCAGTTCTTC. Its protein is CASSPILAGGEQFF.

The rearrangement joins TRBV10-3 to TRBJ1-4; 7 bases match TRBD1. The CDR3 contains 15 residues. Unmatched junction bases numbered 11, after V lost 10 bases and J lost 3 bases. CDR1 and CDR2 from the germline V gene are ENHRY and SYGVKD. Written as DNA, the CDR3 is TGTGCCACCGCGGTCGGCGGGACAGCTAATGAAAAACTGTTTTTT. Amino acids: CATAVGGTANEKLFF.

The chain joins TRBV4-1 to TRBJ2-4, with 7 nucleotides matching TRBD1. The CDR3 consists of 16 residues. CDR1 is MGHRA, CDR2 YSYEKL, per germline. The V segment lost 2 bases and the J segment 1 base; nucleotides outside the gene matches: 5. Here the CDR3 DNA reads TGCGCCAGCAGCCAACCATCCAGGGGGGCCAAAAACATTCAGTACTTC. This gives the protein CASSQPSRGAKNIQYF.

The CDR3 bases are TGCGCCAGCAGCCAATCCTCGACAGGGCGCGGCTATGGCTACACCTTC. Protein: CASSQSSTGRGYGYTF. The V and J genes are TRBV4-1 and TRBJ1-2; 7 bases are shared with TRBD1. This CDR3 is 16 amino acids long. V shed 2 bases, J shed 4 bases, and the junction held 10 bases outside the gene matches. CDR1 is MGHRA and CDR2 is YSYEKL in the germline V gene.

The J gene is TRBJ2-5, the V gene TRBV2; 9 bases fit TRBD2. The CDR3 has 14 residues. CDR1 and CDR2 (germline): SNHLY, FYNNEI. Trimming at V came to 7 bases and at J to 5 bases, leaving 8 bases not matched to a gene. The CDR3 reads CASKSSSGKETQYF. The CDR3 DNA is TGTGCCAGCAAAAGCTCTAGCGGGAAGGAGACCCAGTACTTC.

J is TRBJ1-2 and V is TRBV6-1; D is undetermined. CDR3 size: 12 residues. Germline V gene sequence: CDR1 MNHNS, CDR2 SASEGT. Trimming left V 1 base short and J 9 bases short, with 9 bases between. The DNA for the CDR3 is TGTGCCAGCAGTGAAGTCGAGGTCCGCTACACCTTC. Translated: CASSEVEVRYTF.

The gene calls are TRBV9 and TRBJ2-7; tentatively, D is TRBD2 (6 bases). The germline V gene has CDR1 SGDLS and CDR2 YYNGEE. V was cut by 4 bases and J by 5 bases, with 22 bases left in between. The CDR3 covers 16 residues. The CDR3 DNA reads TGTGCCAGCAGCTCAGGTCCCCCGGGGGTGAGGAACGAGCAGTACTTC. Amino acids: CASSSGPPGVRNEQYF.

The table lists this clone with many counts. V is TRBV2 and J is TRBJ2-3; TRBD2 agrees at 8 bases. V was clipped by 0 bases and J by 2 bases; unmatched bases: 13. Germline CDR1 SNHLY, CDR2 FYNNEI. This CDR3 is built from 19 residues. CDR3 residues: CASSEALSGGTVPTDTQYF. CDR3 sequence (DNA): TGTGCCAGCAGTGAAGCGCTTTCGGGGGGGACGGTCCCCACAGATACGCAGTATTTT.

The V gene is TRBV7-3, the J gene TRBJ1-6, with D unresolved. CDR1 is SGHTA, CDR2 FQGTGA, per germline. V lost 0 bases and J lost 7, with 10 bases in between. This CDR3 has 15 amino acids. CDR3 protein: CASSLTSGANSPLHF. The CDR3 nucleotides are TGTGCCAGCAGCTTAACGTCCGGTGCCAATTCACCCCTCCACTTT.

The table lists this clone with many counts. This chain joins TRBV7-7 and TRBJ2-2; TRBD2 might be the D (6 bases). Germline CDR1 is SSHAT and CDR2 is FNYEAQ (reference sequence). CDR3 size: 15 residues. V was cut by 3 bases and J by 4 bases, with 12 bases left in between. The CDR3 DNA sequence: TGTGCCAGCAGCTTCGGGGTGGGAGGCACCGGGGAGCTGTTTTTT. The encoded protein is CASSFGVGGTGELFF.

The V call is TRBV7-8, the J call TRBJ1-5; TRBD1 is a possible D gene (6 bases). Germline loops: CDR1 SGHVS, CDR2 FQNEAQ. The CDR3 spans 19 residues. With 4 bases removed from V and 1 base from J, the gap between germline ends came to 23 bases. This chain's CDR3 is CASSSYPNRVYFSNQPQHF. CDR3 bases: TGTGCCAGCAGCTCCTACCCCAACAGGGTTTATTTCAGCAATCAGCCCCAGCATTTT. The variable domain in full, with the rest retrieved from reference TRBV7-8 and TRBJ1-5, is GAGVSQSPRYKVAKRGQDVALRCDPISGHVSLFWYQQALGQGPEFLTYFQNEAQLDKSGLPSDRFFAERPEGSVSTLKIQRTQQEDSAVYLCASSSYPNRVYFSNQPQHFGDGTRLSIL.

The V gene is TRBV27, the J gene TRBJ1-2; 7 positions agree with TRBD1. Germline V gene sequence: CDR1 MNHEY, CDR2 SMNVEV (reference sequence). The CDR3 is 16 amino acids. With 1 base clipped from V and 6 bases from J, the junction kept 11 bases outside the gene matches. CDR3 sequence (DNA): TGTGCCAGCAGTTTATACGGAGGGGGCACGTTCCATGGCTACACCTTC. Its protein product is CASSLYGGGTFHGYTF.

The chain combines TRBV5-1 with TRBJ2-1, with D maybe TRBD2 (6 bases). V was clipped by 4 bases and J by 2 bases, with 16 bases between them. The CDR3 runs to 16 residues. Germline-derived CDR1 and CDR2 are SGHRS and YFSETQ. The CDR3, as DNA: TGCGCCAGCAGCCCCCGTCTTGCGGGGACCTACAATGAGCAGTTCTTC. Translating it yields CASSPRLAGTYNEQFF.

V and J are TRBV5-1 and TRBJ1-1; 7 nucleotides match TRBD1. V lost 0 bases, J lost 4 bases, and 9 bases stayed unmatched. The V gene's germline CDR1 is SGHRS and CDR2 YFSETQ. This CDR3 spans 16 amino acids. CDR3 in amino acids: CASSLEATGVSTEAFF. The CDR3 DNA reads TGCGCCAGCAGCTTGGAAGCAACAGGGGTCTCCACTGAAGCTTTCTTT.

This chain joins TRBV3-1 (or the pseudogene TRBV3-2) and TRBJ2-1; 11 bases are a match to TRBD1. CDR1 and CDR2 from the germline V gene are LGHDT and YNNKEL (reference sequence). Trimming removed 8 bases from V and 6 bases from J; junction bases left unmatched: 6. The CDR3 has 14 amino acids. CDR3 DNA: TGTGCCAGCCGAACCGGGACAGGGGGCAATGAGCAGTTCTTC. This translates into CASRTGTGGNEQFF.

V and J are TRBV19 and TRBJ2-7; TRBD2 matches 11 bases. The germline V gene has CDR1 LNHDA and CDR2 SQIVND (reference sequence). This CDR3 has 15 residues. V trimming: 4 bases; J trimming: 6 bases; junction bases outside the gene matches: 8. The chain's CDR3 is CASSRAGLAEFEQYF. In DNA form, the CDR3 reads TGTGCCAGTAGTAGGGCGGGACTAGCGGAATTCGAGCAGTACTTC.